The rows below give T cell receptor beta chains drawn from one sample of a study of identical twins. TCRdb reprocessed the 5' RACE reads via MiXCR and lists one record per CDR3 protein. The sample lists approximately 240,000 distinct CDR3 sequences, over 11% occurring once. Material: memory (CD45RO+) T cells sorted from blood. Receptors originate from a woman aged 18-29 years in good health. CDR3s include the opening cysteine and the closing phenylalanine or tryptophan. Fields, in order: clone size, J gene, D gene, V gene, CDR3 DNA, CDR3 protein. The D gene is left open where the match is weak. Size tells how often a clone was seen (once, few, many) or the class of an expanded clone, and some rows leave it out.

size: .
J: TRBJ2-3
D: .
V: TRBV12-3/TRBV12-4
DNA: TGTGCCAGCACCCTACCTGGGGCTCCCACAGATACGCAGTATTTT
CDR3: CASTLPGAPTDTQYF

size: many
J: TRBJ1-3
D: .
V: TRBV7-9
DNA: TGTGCCAGCAGCTTAGATCGGGCAGCAGGAGGGAACACCATATATTTT
CDR3: CASSLDRAAGGNTIYF

size: .
J: TRBJ1-5
D: .
V: TRBV7-2
DNA: TGTGCCAGCAGCTTGAACCTGGATGCGAGCAATCAGCCCCAGCATTTT
CDR3: CASSLNLDASNQPQHF

size: .
J: TRBJ1-2
D: .
V: TRBV7-8
DNA: TGTGCCAGCAGCGGGCCAAGGGGCGGATACTATGGCTACACCTTC
CDR3: CASSGPRGGYYGYTF

size: many
J: TRBJ2-1
D: .
V: TRBV6-1
DNA: TGTGCCAGCAGTGTTCCGGGCTCCTACAATGAGCAGTTCTTC
CDR3: CASSVPGSYNEQFF

size: few
J: TRBJ2-7
D: .
V: TRBV12-3/TRBV12-4
DNA: TGTGCCAGCAGCCCTCAAGGTATCTCCTACGAGCAGTACTTC
CDR3: CASSPQGISYEQYF

size: few
J: TRBJ2-5
D: TRBD2
V: TRBV7-8
DNA: TGTGCCAGCAGCTTAGATCTTGCGGGGGGGCTAGAAGAGACCCAGTACTTC
CDR3: CASSLDLAGGLEETQYF

size: .
J: TRBJ1-1
D: .
V: TRBV6-1
DNA: TGTGCCAGCAAAGGACAGTGGAACACTGAAGCTTTCTTT
CDR3: CASKGQWNTEAFF

size: few
J: TRBJ1-5
D: .
V: TRBV15
DNA: TGTGCCACCAGCAGCGGCCCAGGGCACAATCAGCCCCAGCATTTT
CDR3: CATSSGPGHNQPQHF

size: few
J: TRBJ2-5
D: .
V: TRBV27
DNA: TGTGCCAGCAGTCGCAACGGGGGTAGAGAGACCCAGTACTTC
CDR3: CASSRNGGRETQYF

size: many
J: TRBJ2-1
D: TRBD2
V: TRBV20-1
DNA: TGCAGTGCTAGACCCGCGGGACTAGCGGGGGGAAGCTACAATGAGCAGTTCTTC
CDR3: CSARPAGLAGGSYNEQFF

size: .
J: TRBJ2-2
D: .
V: TRBV10-1
DNA: TGCGCCAGCAGTGAGAACTTCGGTGCCGGGGAGCTGTTTTTT
CDR3: CASSENFGAGELFF

size: few
J: TRBJ2-1
D: TRBD2
V: TRBV24-1
DNA: TGTGCCACCGGGAGGGGCGGCAACAATGAGCAGTTCTTC
CDR3: CATGRGGNNEQFF

size: many
J: TRBJ2-7
D: TRBD1
V: TRBV6-2/TRBV6-3
DNA: TGTGCCAGCAGTTACGGGACAGACAGCTCCTACGAGCAGTACTTC
CDR3: CASSYGTDSSYEQYF

size: .
J: TRBJ2-1
D: .
V: TRBV5-4
DNA: TGTGCCAGCAGCCTGGACCCGACGAAGGACAATGAGCAGTTCTTC
CDR3: CASSLDPTKDNEQFF

size: .
J: TRBJ1-2
D: .
V: TRBV7-8
DNA: TGTGCCAGCAGCAGCACTTCATACTCGGGGAACTATGGCTACACCTTC
CDR3: CASSSTSYSGNYGYTF

size: few
J: TRBJ2-7
D: TRBD2
V: TRBV29-1
DNA: TGCAGCGTTCAAGGGACTAGCTTCGCCGAGCAGTACTTC
CDR3: CSVQGTSFAEQYF

size: .
J: TRBJ1-1
D: TRBD1
V: TRBV29-1
DNA: TGCAGCGTTGAAAGGGACAGGGGCACTGAAGCTTTCTTT
CDR3: CSVERDRGTEAFF

size: many
J: TRBJ2-1
D: .
V: TRBV12-3/TRBV12-4
DNA: TGTGCCAGCAGTTTAGCGCAGGGCTCCGGGAGCCATGAGCAGTTCTTC
CDR3: CASSLAQGSGSHEQFF

size: few
J: TRBJ2-1
D: TRBD2
V: TRBV20-1
DNA: TGCAGTGCCATCTGGCGGGAGGGTTACTACAATGAGCAGTTCTTC
CDR3: CSAIWREGYYNEQFF

size: few
J: TRBJ1-6
D: .
V: TRBV20-1
DNA: TGCAGTGCTGTTACAGCTCCTAATTCACCCCTCCACTTT
CDR3: CSAVTAPNSPLHF

size: many
J: TRBJ2-2
D: TRBD1
V: TRBV12-3/TRBV12-4
DNA: TGTGCCAGCATCTTACAGGGGGCCGGGGAGCTGTTTTTT
CDR3: CASILQGAGELFF

size: .
J: TRBJ2-1
D: TRBD2
V: TRBV2
DNA: TGTGCCACCTCAGATCAGTTACTAGCGGGGGCAACACAGTTCTTC
CDR3: CATSDQLLAGATQFF

size: few
J: TRBJ2-3
D: .
V: TRBV27
DNA: TGTGCCAGCAGTGTCATCAAGACGACTAGCACAGATACGCAGTATTTT
CDR3: CASSVIKTTSTDTQYF

size: many
J: TRBJ2-1
D: .
V: TRBV12-3/TRBV12-4
DNA: TGTGCCAGCAGTTCAGGGTCTCTGGACAATGAGCAGTTCTTC
CDR3: CASSSGSLDNEQFF

size: many
J: TRBJ2-1
D: .
V: TRBV5-1
DNA: TGCGCCAGCAGCTTGGATGCGGAGGAATGGTACAATGAGCAGTTCTTC
CDR3: CASSLDAEEWYNEQFF

size: .
J: TRBJ1-5
D: .
V: TRBV19
DNA: TGTGCCAGTACCCCTGGACGTCGGGAAGGCAATCAGCCCCAGCATTTT
CDR3: CASTPGRREGNQPQHF

size: medium-sized
J: TRBJ2-5
D: .
V: TRBV5-1
DNA: TGCGCCAGCAGCTCCGGGACGTCCCAAGAGACCCAGTACTTC
CDR3: CASSSGTSQETQYF

size: .
J: TRBJ1-5
D: .
V: TRBV12-3/TRBV12-4
DNA: TGTGCCAGCAGTTTAAACATCAATCAGCCCCAGCATTTT
CDR3: CASSLNINQPQHF

size: .
J: TRBJ2-5
D: .
V: TRBV18
DNA: TGTGCCAGCTCGGGGAACTCCCGTGGAGGGACCCAGTACTTC
CDR3: CASSGNSRGGTQYF

size: few
J: TRBJ2-1
D: .
V: TRBV2
DNA: TGTGCCAGCAGTGAGGAACTCCAACCTAGTGAGCAGTTCTTC
CDR3: CASSEELQPSEQFF

size: many
J: TRBJ2-7
D: TRBD1
V: TRBV5-1
DNA: TGCGCCAGCAGCCCCGGGACAGGGACCTACGAGCAGTACTTC
CDR3: CASSPGTGTYEQYF

size: .
J: TRBJ1-2
D: .
V: TRBV7-9
DNA: TGTGCCATCCGGGGTAATGGCTACACCTTC
CDR3: CAIRGNGYTF

size: .
J: TRBJ2-1
D: TRBD1
V: TRBV5-8
DNA: TGTGCCAGCAGGCTGTACAGGGGGAACTCCTACAATGAGCAGTTCTTC
CDR3: CASRLYRGNSYNEQFF

size: .
J: TRBJ2-7
D: TRBD1
V: TRBV3-1
DNA: TGTGCCAGCAGCCACAGGGGGCGTAAATACGAGCAGTACTTC
CDR3: CASSHRGRKYEQYF

size: few
J: TRBJ1-2
D: TRBD1
V: TRBV20-1
DNA: TGCAGTGCTCGGACAGGGGATGGCTACACCTTC
CDR3: CSARTGDGYTF

size: many
J: TRBJ2-3
D: TRBD2
V: TRBV7-9
DNA: TGTGCCAGCAGCCGTCATAGCGGGAGTTTCGGCACAGATACGCAGTATTTT
CDR3: CASSRHSGSFGTDTQYF

size: .
J: TRBJ1-1
D: TRBD1
V: TRBV4-1
DNA: TGCGCCAGCAGCCAACCACAGGGGTTCGGAACTGAAGCTTTCTTT
CDR3: CASSQPQGFGTEAFF

size: few
J: TRBJ1-1
D: .
V: TRBV5-6
DNA: TGTGCCATGGGCCCCGGCGACAACACTGAAGCTTTCTTT
CDR3: CAMGPGDNTEAFF

size: many
J: TRBJ2-1
D: .
V: TRBV11-3
DNA: TGTGCCAGCAGCTTATTTGGGGGCCCCTACAATGAGCAGTTCTTC
CDR3: CASSLFGGPYNEQFF

size: .
J: TRBJ1-5
D: TRBD1
V: TRBV20-1
DNA: TGCAGTGCTGCGACAACCGGGACAGGAAGCAATCAGCCCCAGCATTTT
CDR3: CSAATTGTGSNQPQHF